One and the same sample provided the 16 T cell receptor beta chains below, sequenced in a study of blood T cell repertoires in COVID-19. Assay used: immunoSEQ multiplex PCR; TCRdb lists only in-frame clones, some missing. In the table there are about 120,000 clones, about 86% of which are singletons. The sequenced sample was peripheral blood. Receptor source: a woman aged 45-60 years with acute or convalescent COVID-19.

The chain combines TRBV11-3 with TRBJ1-6, with 7 bases aligning to TRBD1. Germline V gene data show CDR1 as SGHNT and CDR2 as YENEEA. Trimming removed 3 bases from V and 10 bases from J; junction bases left unmatched: 6. This CDR3 comprises 14 residues. The CDR3 DNA reads as TGTGCCAGCAGCTTTTTGACAGGGTGGTCACCCCTCCACTTT. Translation: CASSFLTGWSPLHF.

The chain employs TRBV5-6 and TRBJ1-4; tentative D call: TRBD1 (6 bases). The V gene's germline CDR1 is SGHDT and CDR2 YYEEEE. The CDR3 is made up of 14 amino acids. The V gene lost 5 bases and the J gene lost 7 bases, with 15 bases spanning the gap. Written as DNA, the CDR3 is TGTGCCAGCAGAGAGGTCCAGGGGCCTGAAAAACTGTTTTTT. Translated: CASREVQGPEKLFF.

The J gene is TRBJ1-2, the V gene TRBV12-3 or TRBV12-4; D is uncertain. Trimming cost V 5 bases and J 4 bases, with 11 bases left between them. The CDR3 runs 13 residues. Here the CDR3 DNA reads TGTGCCAGCAGTCCTAGGCTGGGCTATGGCTACACCTTC. Encoded protein: CASSPRLGYGYTF.

The chain recombines TRBV5-1 with TRBJ2-3, with D tentatively TRBD2 (5 bases). This CDR3 is 14 amino acids long. Deletions cut 7 bases from V and 1 base from J, with 13 bases between. Per germline, CDR1 SGHRS and CDR2 YFSETQ. In DNA form, the CDR3 reads TGCGCCAGCTTTGAGGGCCCGGGCACAGATACGCAGTATTTT. Translated, it gives CASFEGPGTDTQYF.

The chain joins TRBV15 to TRBJ2-7; 10 positions match TRBD2. CDR3 size: 16 residues. Germline CDR1 reads LNHNV; CDR2 reads YYDKDF (reference sequence). V shed 2 bases, J shed 4 bases, and the junction held 8 bases outside the gene matches. The CDR3 protein is CATSRSPGLAIYEQYF. For the CDR3, the DNA is TGTGCCACCAGCAGATCCCCGGGACTAGCGATTTACGAGCAGTACTTC.

The genes are TRBV6-6 and TRBJ1-3, with D possibly TRBD1 on 5 matching bases. There are 16 residues in the CDR3. The germline CDR1 and CDR2 sequences are MNHNY and SVGAGI (reference sequence). With 4 bases removed from V and 0 bases from J, the gap between germline ends came to 13 bases. The CDR3 protein is CASSSTTGGSGNTIYF. The CDR3 DNA reads TGTGCCAGCAGTTCCACAACCGGGGGCTCTGGAAACACCATATATTTT.

The chain couples TRBV19 to TRBJ1-2; 11 bases map to TRBD1. Germline CDR1 and CDR2: LNHDA and SQIVND (reference sequence). The CDR3 is 16 amino acids. The junction had 8 bases not matched to a gene; V was cut back by 5 bases and J by 3 bases. CDR3 loop: CASSARWTGGDYGYTF. The CDR3 DNA reads as TGTGCCAGTAGTGCGAGATGGACAGGGGGCGACTATGGCTACACCTTC.

The gene calls are TRBV27 and TRBJ2-3; 7 bases are shared with TRBD2. The length of the CDR3 is 15 residues. The V and J ends lost 3 bases and 4 bases, in that order; junction bases with no gene match: 7. The germline V gene has CDR1 MNHEY and CDR2 SMNVEV (reference sequence). Written as DNA, the CDR3 is TGTGCCAGCAGTTTGACTAGCACAAGACCAGATACGCAGTATTTT. Translating it yields CASSLTSTRPDTQYF.

The chain joins TRBV9 to TRBJ2-1; 9 nucleotides agree with TRBD2. J was trimmed by 3 bases and V by 2 bases; bases with no gene match: 9. CDR1 SGDLS and CDR2 YYNGEE come from the germline V gene. The CDR3 spans 17 residues. The CDR3 DNA follows: TGTGCCAGCAGCGTTCTAAGCGGGAGGCCCTTCTACAATGAGCAGTTCTTC. Its protein is CASSVLSGRPFYNEQFF.

This clone was seen only once. The gene calls are TRBV19 and TRBJ2-1; 12 bases align to TRBD2. The CDR3 runs 15 residues. Germline trimming cut 5 bases from V and 4 bases from J; bases unmatched to any gene: 3. Per the germline V gene, CDR1 is LNHDA and CDR2 is SQIVND (reference sequence). This CDR3 reads CASSVTSGGYNEQFF. Here the CDR3 DNA reads TGTGCCAGTAGTGTCACTAGCGGGGGGTACAATGAGCAGTTCTTC.

The V and J genes are TRBV7-2 and TRBJ1-1, with unresolved D. V lost 0 bases to trimming and J lost 1 base, with 6 bases between them. This CDR3 region has 14 residues. The V gene's germline CDR1 is SGHTA and CDR2 FQGNSA. The CDR3 bases are TGTGCCAGCAGCTTAGCAGGGAGGAACACTGAAGCTTTCTTT. Protein sequence: CASSLAGRNTEAFF.

The chain joins TRBV7-2 to TRBJ1-2; the match to TRBD1 covers 7 bases. The CDR3 extends over 15 amino acids. Germline assignment: CDR1 SGHTA and CDR2 FQGNSA. After removal of 1 base from V and 7 bases from J, the junction contained 9 bases not matched to a gene. As DNA, the CDR3 is TGTGCCAGCAGCTTAGTAGAGGGGGCGGTTGGTGGCTACACCTTC. Protein: CASSLVEGAVGGYTF.

The chain joins TRBV9 to TRBJ2-7; D possibly corresponds to TRBD1 (6 bases). CDR3 length equals 15 residues. V was trimmed by 0 bases and J by 1 base, leaving 11 bases between them. CDR1 and CDR2 (germline): SGDLS, YYNGEE. The CDR3 here is CASSVDSRGSYEQYF. DNA of the CDR3: TGTGCCAGCAGCGTAGACTCCAGGGGATCCTACGAGCAGTACTTC.

This chain connects TRBV7-2 to TRBJ1-6; 8 nucleotides align to TRBD1. The germline gives CDR1 SGHTA, CDR2 FQGNSA. This CDR3 has 15 amino acids. V shed 1 base and J 8 bases; nucleotides not matched to a gene: 4. CDR3 sequence (DNA): TGTGCCAGCAGCTTAGGGACAGGGACCTATTCACCCCTCCACTTT. Translation gives CASSLGTGTYSPLHF.

This clone was seen a handful of times. V gene TRBV15 combines with J gene TRBJ2-1; TRBD2 agrees at 10 bases. The CDR3 has 16 residues. The germline gives CDR1 LNHNV, CDR2 YYDKDF (reference sequence). V lost 3 bases and J lost 7; bases outside the gene matches: 9. The CDR3 DNA reads TGTGCCACCAGCAGGCCAGCGGGAGGGCCTCTTAATGAGCAGTTCTTC. This gives the protein CATSRPAGGPLNEQFF.

The chain combines TRBV6-5 with TRBJ1-6; unclear D gene. V was shortened by 5 bases and J by 10 bases, with 18 bases between the two germline ends. Germline assignment: CDR1 MNHEY and CDR2 SVGAGI. The CDR3 loop spans 15 amino acids. The CDR3 region has the DNA TGTGCCAGCAGTCCCGGGGAGGGTCTCTACTCACCCCTCCACTTT. Residues: CASSPGEGLYSPLHF.